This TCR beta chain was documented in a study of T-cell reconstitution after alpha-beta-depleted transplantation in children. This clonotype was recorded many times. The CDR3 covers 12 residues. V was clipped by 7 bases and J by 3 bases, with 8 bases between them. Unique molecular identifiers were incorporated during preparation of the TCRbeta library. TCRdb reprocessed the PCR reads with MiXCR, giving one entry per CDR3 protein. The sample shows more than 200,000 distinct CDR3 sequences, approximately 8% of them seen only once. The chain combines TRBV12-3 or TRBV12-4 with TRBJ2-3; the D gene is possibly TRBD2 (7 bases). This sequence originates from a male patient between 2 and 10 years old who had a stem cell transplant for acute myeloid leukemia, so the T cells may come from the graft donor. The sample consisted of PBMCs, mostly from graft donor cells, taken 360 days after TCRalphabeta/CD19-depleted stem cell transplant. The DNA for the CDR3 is TGTGCCAGCAAGGGGGGGACAGATACGCAGTATTTT. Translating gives CASKGGTDTQYF.